The following is a TCR beta chain sequence with its context. What it recognizes is unknown. This specimen belongs to a study of cytomegalovirus exposure and HLA in healthy donors. Broader study findings: Later analysis showed TCR association rates varying by HLA locus, highest for DRB1 and lowest for HLA-C.

The germline CDR1 and CDR2 sequences are SEHNR and FQNEAQ (reference sequence). V lost 4 bases to trimming and J lost 2 bases; unmatched junction nucleotides: 3. This CDR3 has 15 residues. The PCR contained 60 Vbeta and 13 Jbeta primers. Measured with immunoSEQ multiplex PCR; TCRdb has only the in-frame clones, and not every one. This repertoire shows roughly 170,000 clones, around 75% found once; its top ten account for approximately 2.4%. The TCR was taken from a female donor in good health and CMV-seronegative. Sequenced input: PBMCs. The gene calls are TRBV7-9 and TRBJ2-1; 9 nucleotides align to TRBD1. CDR3 coding DNA: TGTGCCAGCAGCTCCACAGGGGGCCCCTACAATGAGCAGTTCTTC. This translates into CASSSTGGPYNEQFF. The entire variable domain, with the rest obtained from reference TRBV7-9 and TRBJ2-1, is as follows: DTGVSQNPRHKITKRGQNVTFRCDPISEHNRLYWYRQTLGQGPEFLTYFQNEAQLEKSRLLSDRFSAERPKGSFSTLEIQRTEQGDSAMYLCASSSTGGPYNEQFFGPGTRLTVL.